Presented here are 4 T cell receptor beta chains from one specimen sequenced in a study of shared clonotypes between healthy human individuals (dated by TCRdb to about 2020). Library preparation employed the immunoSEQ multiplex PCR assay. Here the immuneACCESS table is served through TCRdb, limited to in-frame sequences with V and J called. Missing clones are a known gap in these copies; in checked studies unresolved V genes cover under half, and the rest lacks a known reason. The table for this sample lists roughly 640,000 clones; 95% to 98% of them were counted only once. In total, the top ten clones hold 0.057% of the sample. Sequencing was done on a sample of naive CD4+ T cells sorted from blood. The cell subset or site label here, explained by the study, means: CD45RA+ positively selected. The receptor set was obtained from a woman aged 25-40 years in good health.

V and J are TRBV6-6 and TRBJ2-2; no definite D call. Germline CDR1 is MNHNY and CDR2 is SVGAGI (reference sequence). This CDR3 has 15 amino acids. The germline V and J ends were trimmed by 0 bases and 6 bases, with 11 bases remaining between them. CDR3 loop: CASSYSQVPPGELFF. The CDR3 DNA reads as TGTGCCAGCAGTTACTCGCAGGTTCCCCCCGGGGAGCTGTTTTTT.

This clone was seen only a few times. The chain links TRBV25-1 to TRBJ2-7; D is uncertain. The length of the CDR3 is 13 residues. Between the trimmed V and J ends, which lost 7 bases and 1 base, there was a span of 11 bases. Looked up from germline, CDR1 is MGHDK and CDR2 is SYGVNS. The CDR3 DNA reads TGTGCCAGCACCTCAGGACGGTCCTACGAGCAGTACTTC. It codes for CASTSGRSYEQYF.

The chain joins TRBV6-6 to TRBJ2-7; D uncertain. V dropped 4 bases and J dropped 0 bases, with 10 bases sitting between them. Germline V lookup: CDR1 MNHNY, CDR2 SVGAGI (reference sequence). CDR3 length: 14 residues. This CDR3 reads CASSFSGVSYEQYF. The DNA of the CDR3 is TGTGCCAGCAGTTTCTCAGGTGTCTCCTACGAGCAGTACTTC.

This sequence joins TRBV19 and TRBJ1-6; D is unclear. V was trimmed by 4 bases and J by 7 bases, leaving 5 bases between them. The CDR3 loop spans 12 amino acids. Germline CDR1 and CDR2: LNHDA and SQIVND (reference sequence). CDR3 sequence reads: CASSSTNSPLHF. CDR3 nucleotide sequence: TGTGCCAGTAGTAGTACGAATTCACCCCTCCACTTT. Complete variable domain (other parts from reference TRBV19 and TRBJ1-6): DGGITQSPKYLFRKEGQNVTLSCEQNLNHDAMYWYRQDPGQGLRLIYYSQIVNDFQKGDIAEGYSVSREKKESFPLTVTSAQKNPTAFYLCASSSTNSPLHFGNGTRLTVT.